Listed below are T cell receptor beta chains from one sample, sequenced in a study of T-cell reconstitution after alpha-beta-depleted transplantation in children. TCRdb reprocessed the PCR reads with MiXCR, giving one entry per CDR3 protein. Of hundreds of thousands of distinct CDR3 sequences in the sample, roughly 15% were seen once. Sequenced here: PBMCs, mostly from graft donor cells, sampled 360 days after TCRalphabeta/CD19-depleted stem cell transplant. These receptors came from a male patient between 2 and 10 years old who had a stem cell transplant for acute lymphoblastic leukemia, so the T cells may come from the graft donor. Both conserved end residues are part of each CDR3. A D gene is named only where the DNA matches it firmly. The size entry is marked missing in some rows and otherwise reads once, few, many or a size class.

clone size: few; J gene: TRBJ2-7; D gene: .; V gene: TRBV27; CDR3 protein: CASSPGQFEAYEQYF; CDR3 DNA: TGTGCCAGCAGCCCCGGACAGTTTGAAGCCTACGAGCAGTACTTC
clone size: few; J gene: TRBJ1-5; D gene: TRBD1; V gene: TRBV12-3/TRBV12-4; CDR3 protein: CASRATRTGHQPQHF; CDR3 DNA: TGTGCCAGCAGGGCTACCAGGACAGGCCATCAGCCCCAGCATTTT
clone size: .; J gene: TRBJ2-5; D gene: TRBD2; V gene: TRBV5-4; CDR3 protein: CASSYAAGGQETQYF; CDR3 DNA: TGTGCCAGCAGCTACGCTGCGGGAGGCCAAGAGACCCAGTACTTC
clone size: few; J gene: TRBJ2-2; D gene: .; V gene: TRBV5-1; CDR3 protein: CASSLDPGGGTGAGELFF; CDR3 DNA: TGCGCCAGCAGCTTGGATCCTGGGGGAGGAACCGGCGCCGGGGAGCTGTTTTTT
clone size: .; J gene: TRBJ2-5; D gene: TRBD2; V gene: TRBV7-2; CDR3 protein: CASSLGGSSGRQETQYF; CDR3 DNA: TGTGCCAGCAGCTTAGGCGGGTCTAGCGGGCGACAAGAGACCCAGTACTTC
clone size: .; J gene: TRBJ2-7; D gene: TRBD1; V gene: TRBV6-1; CDR3 protein: CASRGEQGFYEQYF; CDR3 DNA: TGTGCCAGCAGGGGGGAACAGGGGTTCTACGAGCAGTACTTC
clone size: .; J gene: TRBJ2-5; D gene: TRBD1; V gene: TRBV7-9; CDR3 protein: CASSSPLPDRGETQYF; CDR3 DNA: TGTGCCAGCAGCTCACCATTACCGGACAGGGGTGAGACCCAGTACTTC
clone size: many; J gene: TRBJ2-1; D gene: TRBD2; V gene: TRBV10-3; CDR3 protein: CAISGLAGYNEQFF; CDR3 DNA: TGTGCCATCAGTGGTCTAGCGGGCTACAATGAGCAGTTCTTC
clone size: .; J gene: TRBJ1-5; D gene: TRBD1; V gene: TRBV20-1; CDR3 protein: CSASGTGGGQPQHF; CDR3 DNA: TGCAGTGCTAGTGGGACAGGGGGTGGTCAGCCCCAGCATTTT
clone size: .; J gene: TRBJ1-1; D gene: TRBD1; V gene: TRBV5-1; CDR3 protein: CASRAGTGGMNSEAFF; CDR3 DNA: TGCGCCAGCAGGGCCGGGACAGGGGGAATGAACTCTGAAGCTTTCTTT
clone size: .; J gene: TRBJ1-1; D gene: .; V gene: TRBV7-8; CDR3 protein: CASRAFEQPAFF; CDR3 DNA: TGTGCCAGCAGAGCGTTCGAACAGCCTGCTTTCTTT
clone size: few; J gene: TRBJ2-3; D gene: .; V gene: TRBV12-3/TRBV12-4; CDR3 protein: CASTSVSKDTQYF; CDR3 DNA: TGTGCCAGCACCTCAGTATCAAAGGATACGCAGTATTTT
clone size: few; J gene: TRBJ2-1; D gene: .; V gene: TRBV5-1; CDR3 protein: CASSLEGGINEQFF; CDR3 DNA: TGCGCCAGCAGCTTGGAAGGAGGTATCAATGAGCAGTTCTTC
clone size: .; J gene: TRBJ1-2; D gene: TRBD1; V gene: TRBV10-1; CDR3 protein: CAAQGQGQDNYGYTF; CDR3 DNA: TGCGCCGCACAAGGACAAGGACAGGATAACTATGGCTACACCTTC
clone size: few; J gene: TRBJ2-3; D gene: TRBD2; V gene: TRBV4-2; CDR3 protein: CASSQRLAGGQWNF; CDR3 DNA: TGTGCCAGCAGCCAGAGACTAGCGGGGGGCCAGTGGAATTTT
clone size: .; J gene: TRBJ2-7; D gene: .; V gene: TRBV25-1; CDR3 protein: CASSDTQGPDYEQYF; CDR3 DNA: TGTGCCAGCAGTGACACACAGGGCCCGGACTACGAGCAGTACTTC
clone size: .; J gene: TRBJ1-2; D gene: .; V gene: TRBV12-3/TRBV12-4; CDR3 protein: CASSFPFTF; CDR3 DNA: TGTGCCAGCAGTTTTCCTTTCACCTTC
clone size: few; J gene: TRBJ2-5; D gene: .; V gene: TRBV10-3; CDR3 protein: CAISARGQETQYF; CDR3 DNA: TGTGCCATCAGTGCGAGGGGCCAAGAGACCCAGTACTTC
clone size: .; J gene: TRBJ2-7; D gene: .; V gene: TRBV12-3/TRBV12-4; CDR3 protein: CASSLTTGIEQYF; CDR3 DNA: TGTGCCAGCAGTTTAACAACAGGGATCGAGCAGTACTTC
clone size: few; J gene: TRBJ2-5; D gene: .; V gene: TRBV7-2; CDR3 protein: CASSLVAADQETQYF; CDR3 DNA: TGTGCCAGCAGCTTAGTCGCCGCGGACCAAGAGACCCAGTACTTC
clone size: few; J gene: TRBJ2-7; D gene: .; V gene: TRBV20-1; CDR3 protein: CSATTGGAYEQYF; CDR3 DNA: TGCAGTGCCACAACAGGGGGGGCATACGAGCAGTACTTC
clone size: .; J gene: TRBJ2-2; D gene: .; V gene: TRBV20-1; CDR3 protein: CSVSGNTGELFF; CDR3 DNA: TGCAGTGTCTCAGGGAACACCGGGGAGCTGTTTTTT
clone size: few; J gene: TRBJ2-2; D gene: .; V gene: TRBV7-2; CDR3 protein: CASSLALTGELFF; CDR3 DNA: TGTGCCAGCAGCTTAGCCTTAACCGGGGAGCTGTTTTTT
clone size: few; J gene: TRBJ2-1; D gene: TRBD1; V gene: TRBV11-2; CDR3 protein: CASSLIATGSYNEQFF; CDR3 DNA: TGTGCCAGCAGCTTAATTGCGACAGGGTCCTACAATGAGCAGTTCTTC
clone size: few; J gene: TRBJ1-6; D gene: TRBD1; V gene: TRBV5-4; CDR3 protein: CASSPDRVNSPLHF; CDR3 DNA: TGTGCCAGCAGCCCTGACAGGGTCAATTCACCCCTCCACTTT
clone size: .; J gene: TRBJ2-7; D gene: .; V gene: TRBV3-1; CDR3 protein: CASSQTTVTYEQYF; CDR3 DNA: TGTGCCAGCAGCCAAACGACGGTAACCTACGAGCAGTACTTC
clone size: few; J gene: TRBJ1-2; D gene: .; V gene: TRBV12-3/TRBV12-4; CDR3 protein: CASSWGKFNYGYTF; CDR3 DNA: TGTGCCAGCAGTTGGGGGAAGTTTAACTATGGCTACACCTTC
clone size: .; J gene: TRBJ2-7; D gene: .; V gene: TRBV3-1; CDR3 protein: CASSQDQQGAYEQYF; CDR3 DNA: TGTGCCAGCAGCCAAGATCAACAGGGAGCCTACGAGCAGTACTTC
clone size: few; J gene: TRBJ1-2; D gene: .; V gene: TRBV7-9; CDR3 protein: CASSLLPHEGGYTF; CDR3 DNA: TGTGCCAGCAGCTTGCTACCCCATGAGGGAGGCTACACCTTC
clone size: few; J gene: TRBJ2-1; D gene: TRBD2; V gene: TRBV7-2; CDR3 protein: CASRPTSGLWEQFF; CDR3 DNA: TGTGCCAGCAGACCGACTAGCGGACTTTGGGAGCAGTTCTTC
clone size: few; J gene: TRBJ2-3; D gene: .; V gene: TRBV11-2; CDR3 protein: CASSEAIPDTQYF; CDR3 DNA: TGTGCCAGCAGCGAGGCCATCCCAGATACGCAGTATTTT
clone size: .; J gene: TRBJ2-1; D gene: .; V gene: TRBV5-8; CDR3 protein: CASTPGRISYNEQFF; CDR3 DNA: TGTGCCAGCACCCCTGGACGGATCTCCTACAATGAGCAGTTCTTC
clone size: few; J gene: TRBJ2-3; D gene: TRBD2; V gene: TRBV12-3/TRBV12-4; CDR3 protein: CASSLSPTSGSTDTQYF; CDR3 DNA: TGTGCCAGCAGTTTATCCCCAACTAGCGGGAGCACAGATACGCAGTATTTT
clone size: few; J gene: TRBJ2-1; D gene: .; V gene: TRBV27; CDR3 protein: CASSLPLGDEQFF; CDR3 DNA: TGTGCCAGCAGTTTACCCTTAGGGGATGAGCAGTTCTTC
clone size: .; J gene: TRBJ1-2; D gene: .; V gene: TRBV19; CDR3 protein: CASSTVREPYYGYTF; CDR3 DNA: TGTGCCAGTAGTACCGTCCGGGAGCCCTACTATGGCTACACCTTC
clone size: .; J gene: TRBJ2-7; D gene: TRBD1; V gene: TRBV9; CDR3 protein: CASSVGDRPYEQYF; CDR3 DNA: TGTGCCAGCAGCGTAGGGGACAGACCCTACGAGCAGTACTTC
clone size: many; J gene: TRBJ2-2; D gene: .; V gene: TRBV7-2; CDR3 protein: CASSLRALNTGELFF; CDR3 DNA: TGTGCCAGCAGCTTGCGAGCTCTGAACACCGGGGAGCTGTTTTTT
clone size: .; J gene: TRBJ2-7; D gene: TRBD1; V gene: TRBV7-7; CDR3 protein: CASSHIRGLHYEQYF; CDR3 DNA: TGTGCCAGCAGCCATATCAGGGGGCTGCACTACGAGCAGTACTTC
clone size: .; J gene: TRBJ2-7; D gene: .; V gene: TRBV15; CDR3 protein: CATSSTYEQYF; CDR3 DNA: TGTGCCACCAGCAGTACCTACGAGCAGTACTTC
clone size: few; J gene: TRBJ2-2; D gene: TRBD2; V gene: TRBV12-3/TRBV12-4; CDR3 protein: CASSFTELAGNRGELFF; CDR3 DNA: TGTGCCAGCAGTTTTACGGAACTAGCGGGGAATCGCGGGGAGCTGTTTTTT
clone size: .; J gene: TRBJ2-3; D gene: .; V gene: TRBV6-2/TRBV6-3; CDR3 protein: CASSEYWGFQYF; CDR3 DNA: TGTGCCAGCAGCGAATATTGGGGATTCCAGTATTTT
clone size: few; J gene: TRBJ2-2; D gene: TRBD2; V gene: TRBV12-3/TRBV12-4; CDR3 protein: CASSLRPSGNTGELFF; CDR3 DNA: TGTGCCAGCAGTTTGAGGCCTAGCGGGAACACCGGGGAGCTGTTTTTT
clone size: few; J gene: TRBJ2-3; D gene: .; V gene: TRBV25-1; CDR3 protein: CASSELSRTDTQYF; CDR3 DNA: TGTGCCAGCAGTGAATTAAGCCGAACAGATACGCAGTATTTT
clone size: once; J gene: TRBJ2-7; D gene: TRBD2; V gene: TRBV12-3/TRBV12-4; CDR3 protein: CASSPWTSGGAYEQYF; CDR3 DNA: TGTGCCAGCAGCCCATGGACTAGCGGGGGGGCTTACGAGCAGTACTTC
clone size: .; J gene: TRBJ2-7; D gene: .; V gene: TRBV11-2; CDR3 protein: CASSFLRGVGAYEQYF; CDR3 DNA: TGTGCCAGCAGCTTTTTGCGGGGAGTAGGAGCCTACGAGCAGTACTTC
clone size: many; J gene: TRBJ2-5; D gene: .; V gene: TRBV7-6; CDR3 protein: CASSLTEGQSGETQYF; CDR3 DNA: TGTGCCAGCAGCTTAACGGAGGGACAGTCAGGGGAGACCCAGTACTTC
clone size: .; J gene: TRBJ1-5; D gene: .; V gene: TRBV3-1; CDR3 protein: CASSQNSDSNQPQHF; CDR3 DNA: TGTGCCAGCAGCCAAAACAGCGATAGCAATCAGCCCCAGCATTTT
clone size: many; J gene: TRBJ2-5; D gene: .; V gene: TRBV20-1; CDR3 protein: CSARLYATGETQYF; CDR3 DNA: TGCAGTGCTAGATTGTATGCGACCGGGGAGACCCAGTACTTC
clone size: .; J gene: TRBJ1-2; D gene: .; V gene: TRBV4-3; CDR3 protein: CASSQDRGRLLSNYGYTF; CDR3 DNA: TGCGCCAGCAGCCAAGATAGAGGCAGGCTCCTCTCTAACTATGGCTACACCTTC
clone size: .; J gene: TRBJ2-2; D gene: .; V gene: TRBV11-2; CDR3 protein: CASSSRKQGNTGELFF; CDR3 DNA: TGTGCCAGCAGCTCCCGGAAACAGGGGAACACCGGGGAGCTGTTTTTT
clone size: few; J gene: TRBJ1-2; D gene: .; V gene: TRBV15; CDR3 protein: CATSRDPAVNYGYTF; CDR3 DNA: TGTGCCACCAGCAGAGATCCAGCAGTCAACTATGGCTACACCTTC
clone size: .; J gene: TRBJ2-7; D gene: .; V gene: TRBV20-1; CDR3 protein: CSARMGNQRYEQYF; CDR3 DNA: TGCAGTGCTAGAATGGGTAACCAAAGGTACGAGCAGTACTTC
clone size: .; J gene: TRBJ1-2; D gene: .; V gene: TRBV6-4; CDR3 protein: CASSIGQSGYGYTF; CDR3 DNA: TGTGCCAGCAGTATTGGACAGAGCGGCTATGGCTACACCTTC
clone size: few; J gene: TRBJ2-4; D gene: TRBD1; V gene: TRBV11-2; CDR3 protein: CASNLQTGELDIQYF; CDR3 DNA: TGTGCCAGCAACCTACAGACAGGGGAATTAGACATTCAGTACTTC